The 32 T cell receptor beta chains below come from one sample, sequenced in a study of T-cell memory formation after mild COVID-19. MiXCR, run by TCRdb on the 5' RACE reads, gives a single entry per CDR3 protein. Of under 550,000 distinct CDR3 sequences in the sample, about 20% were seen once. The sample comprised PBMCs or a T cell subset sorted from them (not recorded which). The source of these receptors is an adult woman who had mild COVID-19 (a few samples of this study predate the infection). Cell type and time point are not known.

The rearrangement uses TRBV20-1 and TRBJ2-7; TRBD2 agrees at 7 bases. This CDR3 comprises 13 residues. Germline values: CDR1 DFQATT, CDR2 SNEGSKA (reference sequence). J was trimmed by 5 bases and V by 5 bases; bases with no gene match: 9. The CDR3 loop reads CSAQRGSLDEQYF. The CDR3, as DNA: TGCAGTGCTCAACGCGGGAGTCTCGACGAGCAGTACTTC.

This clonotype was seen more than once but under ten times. In nucleotides, the CDR3 is TGTGCCACCAGTGGCAAGACAGGGTTCGGGGAGCTGTTTTTT. Encoded protein: CATSGKTGFGELFF. The gene calls are TRBV24-1 and TRBJ2-2; 7 bases align to TRBD1. The length of the CDR3 is 14 residues. V was clipped by 5 bases and J by 7 bases; unmatched bases: 6. Germline values: CDR1 KGHDR, CDR2 SFDVKD.

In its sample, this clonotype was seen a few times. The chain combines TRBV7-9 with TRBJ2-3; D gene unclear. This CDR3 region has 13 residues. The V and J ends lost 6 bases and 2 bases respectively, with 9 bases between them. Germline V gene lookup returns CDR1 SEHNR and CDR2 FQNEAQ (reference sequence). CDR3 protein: CASSSLITDTQYF. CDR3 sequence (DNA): TGTGCCAGCAGTTCGCTCATCACAGATACGCAGTATTTT.

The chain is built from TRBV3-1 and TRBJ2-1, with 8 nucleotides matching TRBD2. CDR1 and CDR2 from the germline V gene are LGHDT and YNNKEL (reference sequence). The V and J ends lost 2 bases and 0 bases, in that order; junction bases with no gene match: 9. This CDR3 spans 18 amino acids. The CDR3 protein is CASSQIAGGGSSYNEQFF. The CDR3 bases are TGTGCCAGCAGCCAAATAGCTGGCGGGGGGAGCTCCTACAATGAGCAGTTCTTC.

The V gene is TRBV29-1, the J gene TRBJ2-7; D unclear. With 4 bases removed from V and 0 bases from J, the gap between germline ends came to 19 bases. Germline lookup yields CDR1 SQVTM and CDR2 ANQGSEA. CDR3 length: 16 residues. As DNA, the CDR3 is TGCAGCGTTGCCCACGAAGAGGAAACTTTCTCCTACGAGCAGTACTTC. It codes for CSVAHEEETFSYEQYF.

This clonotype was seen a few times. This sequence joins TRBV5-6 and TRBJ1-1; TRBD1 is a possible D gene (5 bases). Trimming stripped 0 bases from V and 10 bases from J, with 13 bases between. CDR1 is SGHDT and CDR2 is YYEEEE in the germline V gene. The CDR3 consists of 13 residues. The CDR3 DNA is TGTGCCAGCAGCTTGGAATCGAGGGGTGGAGCTTTCTTT. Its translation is CASSLESRGGAFF.

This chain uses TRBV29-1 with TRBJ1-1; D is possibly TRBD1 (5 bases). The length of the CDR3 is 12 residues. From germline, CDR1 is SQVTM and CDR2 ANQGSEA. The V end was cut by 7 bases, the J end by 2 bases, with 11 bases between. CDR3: CSGMTANTEAFF. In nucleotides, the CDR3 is TGCAGCGGAATGACAGCTAACACTGAAGCTTTCTTT.

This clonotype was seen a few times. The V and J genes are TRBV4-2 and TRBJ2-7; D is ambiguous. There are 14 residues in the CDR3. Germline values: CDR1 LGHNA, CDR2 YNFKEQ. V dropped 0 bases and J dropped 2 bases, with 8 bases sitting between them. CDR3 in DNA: TGTGCCAGCAGCCAAGATACCGCGGCCTACGAGCAGTACTTC. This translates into CASSQDTAAYEQYF.

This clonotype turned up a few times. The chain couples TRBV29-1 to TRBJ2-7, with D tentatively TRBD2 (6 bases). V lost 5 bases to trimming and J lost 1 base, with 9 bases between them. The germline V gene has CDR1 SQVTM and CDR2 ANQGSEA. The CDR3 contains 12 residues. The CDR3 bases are TGCAGCGTTCTCGGGGGATCCTACGAGCAGTACTTC. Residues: CSVLGGSYEQYF.

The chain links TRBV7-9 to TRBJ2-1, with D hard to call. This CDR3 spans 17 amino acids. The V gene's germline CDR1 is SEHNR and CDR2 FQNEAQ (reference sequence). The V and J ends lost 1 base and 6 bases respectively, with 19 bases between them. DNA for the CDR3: TGTGCCAGCAGCTTAGTCTCCCAGAACCGGCCCCTCAATGAGCAGTTCTTC. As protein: CASSLVSQNRPLNEQFF.

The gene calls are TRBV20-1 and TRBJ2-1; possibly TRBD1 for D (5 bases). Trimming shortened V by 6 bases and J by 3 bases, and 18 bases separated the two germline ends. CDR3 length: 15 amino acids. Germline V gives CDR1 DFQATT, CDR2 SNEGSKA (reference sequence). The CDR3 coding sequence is TGCAGTGCGAGATCCATGGGGCGGAACTACAATGAGCAGTTCTTC. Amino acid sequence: CSARSMGRNYNEQFF.

The CDR3 loop is CASSPRLAPVLGELFF. CDR3 DNA sequence: TGTGCCAGCAGCCCTCGACTAGCCCCGGTCCTCGGGGAGCTGTTTTTT. The chain joins TRBV9 to TRBJ2-2; 7 bases are a match to TRBD2. Looked up from germline, CDR1 is SGDLS and CDR2 is YYNGEE. The CDR3 contains 16 residues. V lost 4 bases, J lost 7 bases, and 13 bases stayed unmatched. Supplemented by reference TRBV9 and TRBJ2-2, the full variable domain reads DSGVTQTPKHLITATGQRVTLRCSPRSGDLSVYWYQQSLDQGLQFLIQYYNGEERAKGNILERFSAQQFPDLHSELNLSSLELGDSALYFCASSPRLAPVLGELFFGEGSRLTVL.

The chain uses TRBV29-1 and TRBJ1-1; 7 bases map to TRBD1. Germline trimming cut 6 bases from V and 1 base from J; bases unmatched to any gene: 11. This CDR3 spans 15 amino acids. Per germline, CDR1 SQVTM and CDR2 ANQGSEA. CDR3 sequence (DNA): TGCAGCGTGAAACGACAGGGCCTACGGAACACTGAAGCTTTCTTT. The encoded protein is CSVKRQGLRNTEAFF.

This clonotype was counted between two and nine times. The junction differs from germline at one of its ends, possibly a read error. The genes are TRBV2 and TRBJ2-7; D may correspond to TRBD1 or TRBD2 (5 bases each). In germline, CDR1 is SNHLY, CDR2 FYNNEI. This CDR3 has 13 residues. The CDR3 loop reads CASSPAGTYGQYF. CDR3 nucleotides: TGTGCCAGCAGTCCAGCAGGGACGTACGGGCAGTACTTC. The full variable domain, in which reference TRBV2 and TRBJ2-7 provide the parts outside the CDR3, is EPEVTQTPSHQVTQMGQEVILRCVPISNHLYFYWYRQILGQKVEFLVSFYNNEISEKSEIFDDQFSVERPDGSNFTLKIRSTKLEDSAMYFCASSPAGTYGQYFGPGTRLTVT.

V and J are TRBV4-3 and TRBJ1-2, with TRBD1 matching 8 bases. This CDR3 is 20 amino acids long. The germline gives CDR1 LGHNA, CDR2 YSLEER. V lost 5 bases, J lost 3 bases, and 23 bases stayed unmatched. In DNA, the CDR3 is TGCGCCAGCAGCTCCACGGTCGCGGGCAGGGGGCCTTACTGGGACTATGGCTACACCTTC. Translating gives CASSSTVAGRGPYWDYGYTF.

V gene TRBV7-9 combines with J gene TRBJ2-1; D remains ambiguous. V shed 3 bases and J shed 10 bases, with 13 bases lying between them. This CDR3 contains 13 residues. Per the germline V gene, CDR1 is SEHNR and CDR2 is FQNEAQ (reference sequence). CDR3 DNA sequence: TGTGCCAGCAGCTTCGGCCAGCCCGGAGAGCAGTTCTTC. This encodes CASSFGQPGEQFF.

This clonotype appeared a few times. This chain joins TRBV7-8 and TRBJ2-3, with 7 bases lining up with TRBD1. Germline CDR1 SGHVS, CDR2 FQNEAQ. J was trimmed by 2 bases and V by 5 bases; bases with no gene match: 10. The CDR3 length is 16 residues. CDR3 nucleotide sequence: TGTGCCAGCAGCACCTATCACAGGGGTAACACAGATACGCAGTATTTT. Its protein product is CASSTYHRGNTDTQYF.

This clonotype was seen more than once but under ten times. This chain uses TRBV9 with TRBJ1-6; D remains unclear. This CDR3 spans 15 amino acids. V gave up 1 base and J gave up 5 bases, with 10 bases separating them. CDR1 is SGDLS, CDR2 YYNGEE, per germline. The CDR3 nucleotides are TGTGCCAGCAGCGTACGGGCAGCCGATAATTCACCCCTCCACTTT. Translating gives CASSVRAADNSPLHF.

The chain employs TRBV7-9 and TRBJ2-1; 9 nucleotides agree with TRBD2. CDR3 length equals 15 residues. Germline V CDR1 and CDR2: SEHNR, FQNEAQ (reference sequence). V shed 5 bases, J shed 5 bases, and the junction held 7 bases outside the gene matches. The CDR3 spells CASSQGLAFHNEQFF. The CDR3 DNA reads TGTGCCAGCAGCCAGGGACTAGCTTTCCACAATGAGCAGTTCTTC.

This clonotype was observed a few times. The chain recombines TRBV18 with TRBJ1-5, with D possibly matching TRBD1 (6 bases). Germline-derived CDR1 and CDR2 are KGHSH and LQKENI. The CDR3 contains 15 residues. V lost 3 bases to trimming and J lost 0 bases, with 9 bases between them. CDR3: CASSPDRISNQPQHF. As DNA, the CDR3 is TGTGCCAGCTCACCGGACAGAATTAGCAATCAGCCCCAGCATTTT.

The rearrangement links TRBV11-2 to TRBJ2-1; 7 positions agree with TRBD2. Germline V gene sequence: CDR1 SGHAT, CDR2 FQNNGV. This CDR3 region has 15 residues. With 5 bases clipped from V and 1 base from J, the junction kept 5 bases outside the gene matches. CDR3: CASSELRGSYNEQFF. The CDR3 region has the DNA TGTGCCAGCAGCGAGTTGCGGGGGTCCTACAATGAGCAGTTCTTC.

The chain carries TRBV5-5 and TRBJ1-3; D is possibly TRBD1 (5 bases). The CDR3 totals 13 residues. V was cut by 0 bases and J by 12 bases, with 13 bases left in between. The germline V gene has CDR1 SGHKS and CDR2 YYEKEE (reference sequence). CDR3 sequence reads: CASSLADTLRIYF. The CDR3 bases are TGTGCCAGCAGCTTGGCGGACACCCTACGCATATATTTT. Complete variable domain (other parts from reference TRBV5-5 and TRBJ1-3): DAGVTQSPTHLIKTRGQQVTLRCSPISGHKSVSWYQQVLGQGPQFIFQYYEKEERGRGNFPDRFSARQFPNYSSELNVNALLLGDSALYLCASSLADTLRIYFGEGSWLTVV.

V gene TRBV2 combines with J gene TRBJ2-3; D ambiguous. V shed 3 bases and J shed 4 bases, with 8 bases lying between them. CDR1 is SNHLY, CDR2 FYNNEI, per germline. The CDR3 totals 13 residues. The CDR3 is CASSDLLSDTQYF. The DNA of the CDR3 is TGTGCCAGCAGTGATCTTCTATCAGATACGCAGTATTTT.

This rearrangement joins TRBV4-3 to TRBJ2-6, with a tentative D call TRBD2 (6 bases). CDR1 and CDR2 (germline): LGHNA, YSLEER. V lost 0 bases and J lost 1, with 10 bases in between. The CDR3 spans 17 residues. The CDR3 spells CASSQESAGSGANVLTF. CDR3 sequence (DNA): TGCGCCAGCAGCCAAGAGAGTGCGGGATCTGGGGCCAACGTCCTGACTTTC.

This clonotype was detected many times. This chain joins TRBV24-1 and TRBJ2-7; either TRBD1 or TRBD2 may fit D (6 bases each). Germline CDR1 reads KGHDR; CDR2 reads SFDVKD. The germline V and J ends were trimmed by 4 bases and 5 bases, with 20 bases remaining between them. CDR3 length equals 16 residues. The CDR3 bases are TGTGCCACCAGTGACCGTCCGACAACCGGGGGCCACGAGCAGTACTTC. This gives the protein CATSDRPTTGGHEQYF.

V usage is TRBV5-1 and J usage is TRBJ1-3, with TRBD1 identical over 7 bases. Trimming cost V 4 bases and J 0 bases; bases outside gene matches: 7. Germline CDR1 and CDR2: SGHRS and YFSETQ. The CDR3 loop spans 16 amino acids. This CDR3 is CASSPGQVLSGNTIYF. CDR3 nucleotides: TGCGCCAGCAGCCCTGGACAGGTCCTCTCTGGAAACACCATATATTTT.

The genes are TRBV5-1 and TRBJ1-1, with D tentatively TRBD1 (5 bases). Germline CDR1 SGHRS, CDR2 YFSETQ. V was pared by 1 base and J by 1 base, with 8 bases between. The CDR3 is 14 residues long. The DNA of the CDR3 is TGCGCCAGCAGCTTGTACACAGGGAACACTGAAGCTTTCTTT. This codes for CASSLYTGNTEAFF.

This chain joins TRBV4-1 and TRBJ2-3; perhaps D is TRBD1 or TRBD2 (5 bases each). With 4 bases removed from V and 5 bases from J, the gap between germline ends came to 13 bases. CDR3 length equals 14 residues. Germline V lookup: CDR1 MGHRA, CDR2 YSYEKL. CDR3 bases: TGCGCCAGCAGCCCCCATTTGAGGGGAGATACGCAGTATTTT. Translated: CASSPHLRGDTQYF.

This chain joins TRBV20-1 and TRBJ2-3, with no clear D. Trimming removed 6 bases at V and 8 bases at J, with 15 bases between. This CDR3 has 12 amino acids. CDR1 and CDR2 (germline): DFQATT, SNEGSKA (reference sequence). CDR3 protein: CSATPVSGTQYF. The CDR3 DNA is TGCAGTGCCACGCCAGTCTCGGGTACGCAGTATTTT.

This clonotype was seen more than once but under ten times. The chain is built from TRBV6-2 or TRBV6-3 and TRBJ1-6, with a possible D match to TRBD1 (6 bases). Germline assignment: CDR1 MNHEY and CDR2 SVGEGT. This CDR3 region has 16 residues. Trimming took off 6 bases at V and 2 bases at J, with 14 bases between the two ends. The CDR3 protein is CASRSTGRTYNSPLHF. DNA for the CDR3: TGTGCCAGCAGATCAACAGGGAGGACCTATAATTCACCCCTCCACTTT.

CDR3 DNA sequence: TGTGCCACCAGTGATGGGGGACTAGCGGGGCTCACAGATACGCAGTATTTT. Its protein product is CATSDGGLAGLTDTQYF. The chain carries TRBV24-1 and TRBJ2-3, with 13 nucleotides matching TRBD2. V lost 3 bases to trimming and J lost 2 bases; unmatched junction nucleotides: 4. The CDR3 extends over 17 amino acids. Germline CDR1 is KGHDR and CDR2 is SFDVKD.

CDR3 residues: CASTFGQGNTGELFF. The CDR3, as DNA: TGTGCCAGCACTTTCGGACAGGGTAACACCGGGGAGCTGTTTTTT. The chain uses TRBV2 and TRBJ2-2, with 8 bases identical to TRBD1. V lost 7 bases to trimming and J lost 2 bases; unmatched junction nucleotides: 6. The CDR3 spans 15 residues. Germline V lookup: CDR1 SNHLY, CDR2 FYNNEI.